The 14 T cell receptor beta chains below were found in one sample sequenced in a study of cytomegalovirus exposure and HLA in healthy donors. Amplification used 60 Vbeta primers and 13 Jbeta primers. Assay: immunoSEQ multiplex PCR; the TCRdb copy retains only in-frame clones and omits some. The sample shows 180,000 or so clones, about three quarters of them seen only once. The sequencing input was PBMCs. These receptors all come from a man in his forties or fifties in good health and CMV-seropositive.

The table lists this clone with a few counts. The chain employs TRBV30 and TRBJ2-1, with D unclear. This CDR3 has 13 amino acids. V lost 0 bases and J 1 base, leaving 4 bases between the germline ends. Germline loops: CDR1 GTSNPN, CDR2 SVGIG (reference sequence). The CDR3 DNA sequence: TGTGCCTGGAGTGTTATGTCCTACAATGAGCAGTTCTTC. As protein: CAWSVMSYNEQFF. The whole variable domain, remainder taken from reference TRBV30 and TRBJ2-1, is SQTIHQWPATLVQPVGSPLSLECTVEGTSNPNLYWYRQAAGRGLQLLFYSVGIGQISSEVPQNLSASRPQDRQFILSSKKLLLSDSGFYLCAWSVMSYNEQFFGPGTRLTVL.

As concerns this clone: Germline and junction disagree at one end, which may indicate a read error. The chain couples TRBV7-9 to TRBJ1-4; 7 bases are shared with TRBD1. The length of the CDR3 is 15 residues. Germline V gene data show CDR1 as SEHNR and CDR2 as FQNEAQ (reference sequence). The CDR3 here is CSSSPWTGKNEKLFF. The CDR3 DNA sequence: TGTTCCAGCAGCCCGTGGACAGGAAAAAATGAAAAACTGTTTTTT.

This clone has just a few counts. V and J are TRBV7-2 and TRBJ2-7; 11 bases agree with TRBD1. Germline V gene lookup returns CDR1 SGHTA and CDR2 FQGNSA. The CDR3 loop spans 13 amino acids. The junction had 7 bases not matched to a gene; V was cut back by 8 bases and J by 7 bases. CDR3 sequence reads: CASSGQGAGEQYF. Here the CDR3 DNA reads TGTGCCAGCTCAGGACAGGGGGCTGGGGAGCAGTACTTC.

Comments on this clone: One junction end disagrees with the germline gene, perhaps due to a read error. Other DNA sequences from this sample encode an identical CDR3 as well. This chain joins TRBV9 and TRBJ1-2; 7 nucleotides align to TRBD1. In germline, CDR1 is SGDLS, CDR2 YYNGEE. The CDR3 consists of 14 residues. Here the CDR3 reads CASSEGQVDYGYTF. The CDR3 bases are TGTGCCAGCAGCGAAGGACAGGTCGACTATGGTTACACCTTC.

The V call is TRBV5-1, the J call TRBJ1-1, with a weak D call TRBD1 (5 bases). The germline gives CDR1 SGHRS, CDR2 YFSETQ. Deletions cut 0 bases from V and 1 base from J, with 7 bases between. The CDR3 totals 14 residues. DNA of the CDR3: TGCGCCAGCAGCTTGGCAGGGAAGAACACTGAAGCTTTCTTT. Residues: CASSLAGKNTEAFF.

This clone was counted a single time. The chain employs TRBV14 and TRBJ1-1, with 9 bases lining up with TRBD1. The CDR3 contains 14 residues. Losses at the gene ends were 0 bases for V and 9 bases for J; bases not matched to a gene: 5. Germline loops: CDR1 SGHDN, CDR2 FVKESK. CDR3 sequence: CASSQDTGQGKAFF. CDR3 nucleotides: TGTGCCAGCAGCCAAGATACGGGACAGGGTAAAGCTTTCTTT.

V gene TRBV23-1 combines with J gene TRBJ1-1; tentative D call: TRBD1 (6 bases). TRBV23-1 qualifies as an ORF whose function is uncertain. This CDR3 has 19 amino acids. V dropped 0 bases and J dropped 6 bases, with 26 bases sitting between them. CDR3 nucleotide sequence: TGCGCCAGCAGTCAATCAAACTCTGGGACAATGCAGAGTGTCGCTGAAGCTTTCTTT. Translation gives CASSQSNSGTMQSVAEAFF.

In this sample, this clone turned up once. The J gene is TRBJ1-6, the V gene TRBV5-1, with D possibly being TRBD1 (5 bases). CDR3 size: 17 residues. V gave up 4 bases and J gave up 2 bases, with 16 bases separating them. In germline, CDR1 is SGHRS, CDR2 YFSETQ. The chain's CDR3 is CASSPAGKITYNSPLHF. CDR3 coding DNA: TGCGCCAGCAGCCCCGCAGGGAAGATTACCTATAATTCACCCCTCCACTTT.

This clone appeared once. The V and J genes are TRBV9 and TRBJ2-7; D may be TRBD1 (5 bases). The V gene lost 0 bases and the J gene lost 5 bases, with 15 bases spanning the gap. Germline loops: CDR1 SGDLS, CDR2 YYNGEE. The CDR3 has 15 amino acids. The CDR3 DNA reads as TGTGCCAGCAGCGTAGAGGCAGGGCGTTTCGACGAGCAGTACTTC. Translating it yields CASSVEAGRFDEQYF. Supplemented by reference TRBV9 and TRBJ2-7, the full variable domain reads DSGVTQTPKHLITATGQRVTLRCSPRSGDLSVYWYQQSLDQGLQFLIQYYNGEERAKGNILERFSAQQFPDLHSELNLSSLELGDSALYFCASSVEAGRFDEQYFGPGTRLTVT.

J is TRBJ1-1 and V is TRBV6-6, with D possibly being TRBD1 (6 bases). The germline gives CDR1 MNHNY, CDR2 SVGAGI (reference sequence). V lost 4 bases, J lost 5 bases, and 20 bases lay in between. The CDR3 is 16 amino acids. DNA of the CDR3: TGTGCCAGCAGTTTTTCGACAGGCTACGTAAAGACTGAAGCTTTCTTT. Translating it yields CASSFSTGYVKTEAFF.

The gene calls are TRBV28 and TRBJ2-7; D is undetermined. CDR1 MDHEN and CDR2 SYDVKM come from the germline V gene. Trimming took off 4 bases at V and 2 bases at J, with 6 bases between the two ends. CDR3 length equals 12 residues. CDR3 amino acids: CASSYGPYEQYF. The DNA for the CDR3 is TGTGCCAGCAGTTATGGGCCCTACGAGCAGTACTTC.

This chain connects TRBV7-9 to TRBJ2-3; no firm D call. The germline V gene encodes CDR1 SEHNR and CDR2 FQNEAQ (reference sequence). The CDR3 has 14 amino acids. V lost 5 bases, J lost 5 bases, and 14 bases lay in between. The CDR3 bases are TGTGCCAGCAGCCCCAGGTCCCTCTTAGATACGCAGTATTTT. This sequence encodes CASSPRSLLDTQYF.

This clone was counted a single time. The chain is built from TRBV9 and TRBJ2-7; tentatively, D is TRBD1 (5 bases). Germline V gene data show CDR1 as SGDLS and CDR2 as YYNGEE. The CDR3 has 13 residues. Trimming took off 3 bases at V and 0 bases at J, with 7 bases between the two ends. DNA of the CDR3: TGTGCCAGCAGCGGAACAGGCTCCTACGAGCAGTACTTC. Translated, it gives CASSGTGSYEQYF.

The CDR3 sequence: CAWSWNRGLSEAFF. The CDR3 nucleotides read TGTGCCTGGAGTTGGAACAGGGGGCTCTCTGAAGCTTTCTTT. The gene calls are TRBV30 and TRBJ1-1, with 9 bases matching TRBD1. V lost 2 bases, J lost 6 bases, and 7 bases stayed unmatched. CDR1 is GTSNPN, CDR2 SVGIG, per germline (reference sequence). CDR3 length: 14 amino acids.